The 7 T cell receptor beta chains listed next were all sequenced from one sample in a study of Graves' ophthalmopathy and Graves' hyperthyroidism (dated by TCRdb to about 2018). Instrument used: Illumina HiSeq 2000. For repertoire sequencing, the TCR beta CDR3 regions were amplified from RNA transcripts. The first round of RT-PCR was done with HTBI primers and the Qiagen OneStep RT-PCR kit, and was followed by a second round of multiplex PCR, then size selection and purification. The public reads were quality trimmed at Q25 with fastp and then assembled into clones with MiXCR by TCRdb, keeping productive beta chains. Each CDR3 protein appears once, grouped with its most common genes and DNA. In this sample the table shows about 740,000 distinct CDR3 sequences, 40% of which occur a single time. In total, the top ten clones hold 44% of the sample. The sequenced material came from peripheral blood. The receptors shown here come from an adult man with Graves' ophthalmopathy.

The chain combines TRBV10-3 with TRBJ1-4, with D possibly TRBD1 on 5 matching bases. The CDR3 extends over 17 amino acids. The V and J ends lost 1 base and 4 bases respectively, with 16 bases between them. Germline-derived CDR1 and CDR2 are ENHRY and SYGVKD. CDR3 in amino acids: CAISELPRDGGNEKLFF. The DNA for the CDR3 is TGTGCCATCAGTGAGTTGCCTAGGGATGGGGGTAATGAAAAACTGTTTTTT.

J is TRBJ1-6 and V is TRBV20-1, with D maybe TRBD1 (6 bases). The CDR3 runs 15 residues. The V and J ends lost 0 bases and 7 bases respectively, with 13 bases between them. CDR1 is DFQATT and CDR2 is SNEGSKA in the germline V gene (reference sequence). CDR3 sequence: CSARDRGQGNSPLHF. CDR3 bases: TGCAGTGCTAGAGATCGTGGGCAGGGGAATTCACCCCTCCACTTT.

This chain uses TRBV7-2 with TRBJ2-5; 7 nucleotides agree with TRBD1. The germline V gene has CDR1 SGHTA and CDR2 FQGNSA. The J segment lost 9 bases and the V segment lost 6 bases, leaving 7 bases of the junction unmatched. This CDR3 spans 12 amino acids. CDR3 sequence (DNA): TGTGCCAGCAGTTTGGGGCAGGGGGCCCAGTACTTC. This translates into CASSLGQGAQYF.

V gene TRBV24-1 combines with J gene TRBJ1-5; D is possibly TRBD1 (5 bases). The CDR3 is made up of 16 amino acids. In germline, CDR1 is KGHDR, CDR2 SFDVKD. The germline V and J ends were trimmed by 5 bases and 3 bases, with 16 bases remaining between them. The CDR3 reads CATSARRDGHNQPQHF. CDR3 bases: TGTGCCACCAGTGCTAGGCGGGACGGACACAATCAGCCCCAGCATTTT.

V gene TRBV12-3 or TRBV12-4 combines with J gene TRBJ2-7; D might be TRBD1 (5 bases). The CDR3 extends over 14 amino acids. The germline V and J ends were trimmed by 2 bases and 2 bases, with 10 bases remaining between them. In DNA, the CDR3 is TGTGCCAGCAGTTTATACGACAGACCCTACGAGCAGTACTTC. Translating it yields CASSLYDRPYEQYF.

This clonotype was recorded at least ten times. The chain links TRBV20-1 to TRBJ1-2; D remains unclear. V lost 3 bases and J lost 8, with 10 bases in between. Germline assignment: CDR1 DFQATT and CDR2 SNEGSKA (reference sequence). This CDR3 contains 11 residues. This CDR3 is CSASAGRGYTF. The CDR3 DNA is TGCAGTGCTAGCGCGGGCCGGGGCTACACCTTC.

The V gene is TRBV29-1, the J gene TRBJ2-5; 7 bases are shared with TRBD1. The J segment lost 5 bases and the V segment lost 6 bases, leaving 9 bases of the junction unmatched. The length of the CDR3 is 13 residues. From germline, CDR1 is SQVTM and CDR2 ANQGSEA. CDR3: CSVDSRGMETQYF. Here the CDR3 DNA reads TGCAGCGTGGATAGCAGGGGGATGGAGACCCAGTACTTC.